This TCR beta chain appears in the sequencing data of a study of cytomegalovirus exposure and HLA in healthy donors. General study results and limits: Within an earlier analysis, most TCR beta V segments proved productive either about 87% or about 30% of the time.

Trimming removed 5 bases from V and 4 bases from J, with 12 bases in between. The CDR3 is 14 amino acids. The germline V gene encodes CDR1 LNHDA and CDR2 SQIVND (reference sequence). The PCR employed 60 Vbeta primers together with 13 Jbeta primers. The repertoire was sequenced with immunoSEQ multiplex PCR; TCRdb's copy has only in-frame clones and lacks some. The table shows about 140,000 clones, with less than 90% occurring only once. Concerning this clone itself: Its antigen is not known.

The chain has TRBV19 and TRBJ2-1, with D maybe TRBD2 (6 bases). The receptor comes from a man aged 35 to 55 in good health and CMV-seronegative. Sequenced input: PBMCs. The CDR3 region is CASSPKGLYNEQFF. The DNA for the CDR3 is TGTGCCAGTAGTCCGAAGGGACTGTACAATGAGCAGTTCTTC.